The present TCR beta chain was sequenced within a study of cytotoxic CD8 clonotypes in ibrutinib-treated CLL. Notes on the study in general: Lymph node repertoires were not studied, and sampling times were unmatched.

TCRdb keeps only in-frame clones here, not all; method: immunoSEQ multiplex PCR. The data hold 35,000 or so clones, with 69% observed a single time. This CDR3 contains 16 residues. With 3 bases clipped from V and 7 bases from J, the junction kept 12 bases outside the gene matches. Germline values: CDR1 LNHNV, CDR2 YYDKDF (reference sequence). This clone was detected only a few times. Its antigen is not known. V usage is TRBV15 and J usage is TRBJ1-5; TRBD1 agrees at 7 bases. The sample in question was PBMCs, obtained before ibrutinib treatment. This sequence was found in a human donor with chronic lymphocytic leukemia. CDR3 bases: TGTGCCACCAGCAGGGGGCAGGGGGAATCATCGCAGCCCCAGCATTTT. Protein product: CATSRGQGESSQPQHF. The full variable domain, its missing parts supplied by reference TRBV15 and TRBJ1-5, is DAMVIQNPRYQVTQFGKPVTLSCSQTLNHNVMYWYQQKSSQAPKLLFHYYDKDFNNEADTPDNFQSRRPNTSFCFLDIRSPGLGDTAMYLCATSRGQGESSQPQHFGDGTRLSIL.